This entry is about one T cell receptor (beta chain). The specificity of this receptor is unknown. No quality values exist for individual bases; no much larger clone is one base distant. This sample is drawn from a study of shared clonotypes between healthy human individuals (dated by TCRdb to the early 2020s). As for the study more broadly: Two women and a few men aged 18 to 49 years were included in the cohort. For each donor, CD4 naive and CD4 memory were each given three plates, CD8 naive was given two plates, and CD8 memory was given one plate. Blood TCR repertoires of five healthy adults were deeply sequenced to estimate repertoire size and the extent of clonotype sharing between individuals. To increase sequencing depth and limit assay-specific biases, different laboratories used diverse techniques to prepare libraries and sequence TCR repertoires. Leukapheresis yielded between about 0.94 and 9.5 billion PBMCs per donor. Overall study results and their limits: Larger estimated clonotype richness was generally found for naive subsets than for memory subsets. Because the study included a small number of donors, the genetic and exposure-history diversity represented was limited. Compared with non-shared clonotypes, the clonotypes found in all four sorted-subset donors had higher generation probabilities. Rarefaction of sorted-subset datasets indicated incomplete sequencing despite the large sequencing depth. Pairwise subsampling indicated that sequencing depth was expected to affect the degree of clonotype sharing among donors. Sampling was restricted to blood, and TCR repertoires in tissue are likely to differ from TCR repertoires in blood. Sharing across a few donors was observed for around 5% of naive CD4, 3% to 4% of naive CD8, about 2.3% of memory CD4, and over 0.3% of memory CD8 clonotypes.

The V end loses 4 bases and the J end loses 2 bases, and a stretch of 13 bases separates them. The germline V gene specifies SGDLS as CDR1 and YYNGEE as CDR2. The CDR3 goes from the cysteine to the phenylalanine over 15 residues. The kept DNA is CDR3 alone, 45 bases in frame from the first base. TCR CDR3 regions were amplified from genomic DNA by multiplex PCR using the deep immunoSEQ assay. For each cell subset, the extracted genomic DNA was distributed evenly across all wells of several immunoSEQ 96-well plates, and each plate served as one replicate. For sorted subsets, 150 to 250 ng of genomic DNA, equivalent to 25,000 to 35,000 T cell genomes, went into each replicate PCR. Purified libraries were quantified with a Qubit 3.0 fluorometer, sized on a Bioanalyzer 2100, and re-quantified with the KAPA Library Quantification kit. Every immunoSEQ 96-well plate was sequenced on a separate single-read 150-cycle Illumina NextSeq 550 flow cell. The authors' pipeline ran thus. Because only junctional sequences without quality scores were contained in the immunoSEQ output, filtering matching that applied to full-length reads could not be performed. To assign V/J genes and CDR3, sequences were annotated against IMGT germline references using PyIR, a Python wrapper for IgBLAST v1.9. Any read was removed if the V/J assignment was weak (E-value above 1e-6), the CDR3 was missing, or the read contained stop codons, out-of-frame junctions, or ambiguous translated residues. V3J clonotypes were defined by identical inferred V gene, J gene, and CDR3 amino acid sequence. The percentage overlap between two repertoires was calculated by dividing the number of shared unique clonotypes by the size of the smaller repertoire. Three approaches were used to assess repertoire richness: RTK rarefaction, the Chao1 estimator, and Recon v2.1 estimates of unobserved clonotypes. Generation probabilities were computed with OLGA for all TCRbeta clonotypes obtained by the gDNA method from a handful of donors. Sourced from immuneACCESS, this table was stored by TCRdb with only in-frame sequences that have V and J called. A share of the clones is absent; for the studies checked, an unresolved V gene accounts for under half, and the remainder has no known explanation. The V and J calls and clone size were taken over from that table, and D and trimming were inferred from the DNA. The sample table shows 2,100,000 or so clones, and nearly 97% are seen once. Over 0.1% of the sample is held by the ten biggest clonotypes.

The donors were healthy, HIV-negative adults with no recently reported acute infections or vaccinations. Every donor was a Caucasian adult living in Nashville, Tennessee, USA. CD4+ T cells were enriched by magnetic negative selection, after which naive cells were positively selected on CD45RA and the negative fraction was taken as the memory subset. After blood collection by leukapheresis, PBMCs were isolated using Ficoll-Histopaque density gradient centrifugation and then cryopreserved in the vapor phase of liquid nitrogen. Analytical flow cytometry was used to check the purity and quantity of every magnetically sorted T cell population. Genomic DNA was isolated from each sorted fraction and quantified by UV absorbance on a Nanodrop 2000c.

Source material: naive CD4+ T cells sorted from blood. What the cell subset or site label conveys for this sample: CD45RA+ positively selected. Here the chain combines TRBV9 and TRBJ1-3; TRBD1 is perhaps the D gene, given 5 matching bases. The receptor comes from a man between 18 and 29 years old in good health. The CDR3 reads CASSPQWGAGNTIYF. Here is the DNA: TGTGCCAGCAGCCCTCAATGGGGCGCTGGAAACACCATATATTTT.